These T cell receptor beta chains were read from a single sample in a study of neurological immune-mediated disorders. TCRdb ran MiXCR on the 5' RACE reads and lists one entry per CDR3 protein. The data contain some 86,000 distinct CDR3 sequences, around 2.6% of them seen just once; the ten biggest clones take up 1.1%. Sample: PBMCs. The receptors were gathered from a woman aged 25 to 45 with multiple sclerosis. The CDR3 runs from the conserved cysteine through the conserved F or W. Fields, in order: D gene, clone size, V gene, J gene, CDR3 protein. The D gene is left open where the match is weak. Only some rows state a clone size, as once, few, many or a class for expanded clones.

TRBD2,many,TRBV5-1,TRBJ2-1,CASSLVSGGSLLDEQFF
TRBD2,many,TRBV3-1,TRBJ2-7,CASSQPSGSGYEQYF
NA,many,TRBV28,TRBJ1-2,CASNEGYYGYTF
NA,many,TRBV20-1,TRBJ1-2,CSASSAALFPYGYTF
NA,many,TRBV20-1,TRBJ1-1,CSAADRTLNTEAFF
TRBD2,many,TRBV6-5,TRBJ2-1,CASSQRENLHEQFF
TRBD2,many,TRBV5-1,TRBJ2-7,CASSFGLAGGPDEQYF
NA,many,TRBV20-1,TRBJ2-1,CSSFPDGKNNEQFF
NA,many,TRBV20-1,TRBJ2-1,CSAAGRSSYNEQFF
TRBD2,many,TRBV29-1,TRBJ2-1,CSVALLANEQFF
NA,NA,TRBV7-9,TRBJ1-6,CASSSGGSNNSPLNF
NA,many,TRBV6-6,TRBJ1-1,CASRATVRTEAFF
NA,many,TRBV29-1,TRBJ2-1,CSVEDFEGEQFF
TRBD2,many,TRBV20-1,TRBJ2-7,CSARGLAAKFFYEQYF
NA,many,TRBV5-1,TRBJ2-7,CASSLVGSMAYEQYF
TRBD2,many,TRBV20-1,TRBJ2-1,CSAFGGSGRSGSYNEQFF
NA,many,TRBV20-1,TRBJ2-7,CSAGPSYEQYF
NA,many,TRBV20-1,TRBJ2-7,CSATPSQVPYEQYF
TRBD2,NA,TRBV28,TRBJ2-7,CASRRTSQSSYEQYF
NA,many,TRBV6-5,TRBJ2-1,CASSYNSDEQFF
NA,many,TRBV11-3,TRBJ2-7,CASSLEAGDSYEQYF
NA,few,TRBV6-2/TRBV6-3,TRBJ2-7,CASSNHEQYF
TRBD2,many,TRBV6-5,TRBJ2-2,CASSYRTSLSGELFF
TRBD1,many,TRBV7-3,TRBJ2-1,CASSLGQGQFYEQFF
NA,many,TRBV20-1,TRBJ2-7,CSAPFAGRVTYEQYF
NA,many,TRBV7-7,TRBJ1-1,CASSPFNAMNTEAFF
NA,many,TRBV11-2,TRBJ1-4,CASSPSGPEKLFF
NA,many,TRBV12-3/TRBV12-4,TRBJ2-1,CASSLVSSYNEQFF
NA,many,TRBV7-2,TRBJ2-5,CASSLGLSETQYF
NA,many,TRBV29-1,TRBJ2-7,CSVEDQDGFGYEQYF
NA,many,TRBV5-1,TRBJ1-2,CASSLANYGYTF
NA,many,TRBV7-2,TRBJ1-6,CASSSRGAALNSPLHF
NA,many,TRBV20-1,TRBJ2-1,CSASWTSVEQFF
NA,many,TRBV7-8,TRBJ2-7,CASSSSGGSSYEQYF
TRBD2,many,TRBV20-1,TRBJ2-1,CSAKGPSGSNEQFF
NA,many,TRBV20-1,TRBJ2-1,CSAGDSPGNEQFF
TRBD1,many,TRBV7-2,TRBJ1-1,CASSLQGAAEAFF
TRBD1,many,TRBV20-1,TRBJ2-7,CSARDRQGNSYEQYF
TRBD1,many,TRBV5-5,TRBJ2-2,CASSPGTGPGELFF
NA,many,TRBV24-1,TRBJ2-1,CATSDLFAETNEQFF
NA,many,TRBV6-5,TRBJ2-2,CASRRQLLSGELFF
NA,many,TRBV4-2,TRBJ2-3,CASSQREHTDTQYF
TRBD1,many,TRBV24-1,TRBJ2-1,CATSDPGTGGDEQFF
NA,many,TRBV20-1,TRBJ1-5,CSASLRGHSNQPQHF
NA,few,TRBV18,TRBJ2-7,CASSPPQPLSYEQYF
NA,many,TRBV21-1,TRBJ2-5,CASSERTGSRPEETQYF
NA,many,TRBV29-1,TRBJ2-7,CSAAGGTVSEQYF
TRBD2,many,TRBV27,TRBJ2-5,CASSFRKTSGKETQYF
TRBD2,many,TRBV29-1,TRBJ2-3,CSKTSGSTDTQYF